These 21 T cell receptor beta chains originate from one sample sequenced in a study of shared clonotypes between healthy human individuals. The method was immunoSEQ multiplex PCR; TCRdb's version includes in-frame clones alone and lacks a portion of them. Among under 2.5 million clones listed, roughly 92% were seen once. The sample consisted of naive CD4+ T cells from PBMCs. Subset: CD45RA+ positively selected. All receptors come from a man aged 18 to 30 in good health. Some clones in this sample may be carry-over from other donors' samples.

The gene calls are TRBV7-9 and TRBJ2-1, with D perhaps TRBD2 (6 bases). The length of the CDR3 is 13 residues. Trimming removed 3 bases from V and 8 bases from J, with 11 bases in between. Germline V CDR1 and CDR2: SEHNR, FQNEAQ (reference sequence). CDR3 protein: CASSLVRDYEQFF. CDR3 DNA: TGTGCCAGCAGCTTGGTCAGGGACTATGAGCAGTTCTTC.

The rearrangement links TRBV2 to TRBJ2-1; TRBD2 matches at 7 bases. Germline assignment: CDR1 SNHLY and CDR2 FYNNEI. V gave up 8 bases and J gave up 3 bases; unmatched junction bases: 10. The CDR3 covers 15 residues. For the CDR3, the DNA is TGTGCCAGCGCCTTCGAGAGCGGGAACTACAATGAGCAGTTCTTC. Protein: CASAFESGNYNEQFF.

The genes are TRBV27 and TRBJ1-6, with 9 nucleotides matching TRBD1. V shed 6 bases, J shed 5 bases, and the junction held 2 bases outside the gene matches. The CDR3 contains 14 residues. Germline loops: CDR1 MNHEY, CDR2 SMNVEV (reference sequence). CDR3 DNA: TGTGCCAGCAGGTGGACAGGGGATAATTCACCCCTCCACTTT. It encodes CASRWTGDNSPLHF.

This clone was counted a single time. This rearrangement joins TRBV7-8 to TRBJ1-4; 7 nucleotides match TRBD1. From germline, CDR1 is SGHVS and CDR2 FQNEAQ. The CDR3 consists of 14 residues. J lost 8 bases, V lost 4 bases, and 7 bases had no gene match. As DNA, the CDR3 is TGTGCCAGCAGCTCGACAGGGCTGGGAGAAAAACTGTTTTTT. As protein: CASSSTGLGEKLFF.

The chain recombines TRBV2 with TRBJ2-2; 8 bases are shared with TRBD1. V trimming: 4 bases; J trimming: 4 bases; junction bases outside the gene matches: 5. Germline lookup yields CDR1 SNHLY and CDR2 FYNNEI. The CDR3 contains 15 residues. DNA of the CDR3: TGTGCCAGCAGTGTTACAGGGGGGAGCACCGGGGAGCTGTTTTTT. Translated, it gives CASSVTGGSTGELFF.

The chain combines TRBV19 with TRBJ1-2; the match to TRBD1 covers 9 bases. The CDR3 sequence is 14 residues long. Per the germline V gene, CDR1 is LNHDA and CDR2 is SQIVND (reference sequence). V lost 6 bases and J lost 8; bases outside the gene matches: 10. As DNA, the CDR3 is TGTGCCAGTAGCCCTGAAACAGGGGGCGGAGGCTACACCTTC. Encoded protein: CASSPETGGGGYTF.

This chain connects TRBV29-1 to TRBJ2-3, with 8 positions matching TRBD2. Unmatched junction bases numbered 12, after V lost 3 bases and J lost 4 bases. Germline V gene data show CDR1 as SQVTM and CDR2 as ANQGSEA. There are 16 residues in the CDR3. DNA for the CDR3: TGCAGCGTTGATATTCCGGGAGGGCCCTCGCCAGATACGCAGTATTTT. Translation gives CSVDIPGGPSPDTQYF.

The table lists this clone with a count of one. The V gene is TRBV5-1, the J gene TRBJ2-5, with 7 bases aligning to TRBD1. Germline trimming cut 4 bases from V and 0 bases from J; bases unmatched to any gene: 6. CDR1 and CDR2 (germline): SGHRS, YFSETQ. This CDR3 has 15 amino acids. The CDR3 region is CASSPVRGYQETQYF. CDR3 nucleotides: TGCGCCAGCAGCCCCGTCAGGGGGTACCAAGAGACCCAGTACTTC.

The chain joins TRBV4-3 to TRBJ1-1; D remains unclear. Germline CDR1 is LGHNA and CDR2 is YSLEER. This CDR3 region has 12 residues. V dropped 0 bases and J dropped 11 bases, with 10 bases sitting between them. The CDR3 sequence: CASSQEGSIAFF. CDR3 coding DNA: TGCGCCAGCAGCCAAGAGGGCAGTATCGCTTTCTTT.

V usage is TRBV7-3 and J usage is TRBJ1-1; D unresolved. This CDR3 spans 14 amino acids. The V end was cut by 1 base, the J end by 5 bases, with 11 bases between. CDR1 is SGHTA and CDR2 is FQGTGA in the germline V gene. Here the CDR3 DNA reads TGTGCCAGCAGCTTAAAACCTCTTGGGACTGAAGCTTTCTTT. Protein: CASSLKPLGTEAFF. The entire variable domain, with the rest obtained from reference TRBV7-3 and TRBJ1-1, is as follows: GAGVSQTPSNKVTEKGKYVELRCDPISGHTALYWYRQSLGQGPEFLIYFQGTGAADDSGLPNDRFFAVRPEGSVSTLKIQRTERGDSAVYLCASSLKPLGTEAFFGQGTRLTVV.

This clone was seen a handful of times. This sequence joins TRBV7-8 and TRBJ1-5; TRBD1 might be the D (6 bases). This CDR3 region has 15 residues. The germline V gene encodes CDR1 SGHVS and CDR2 FQNEAQ. V gave up 5 bases and J gave up 5 bases, with 16 bases separating them. Written as DNA, the CDR3 is TGTGCCAGCAGCGCTACAGGGTTCGTCTATCAGCCCCAGCATTTT. Translated: CASSATGFVYQPQHF. Supplemented by reference TRBV7-8 and TRBJ1-5, the full variable domain reads GAGVSQSPRYKVAKRGQDVALRCDPISGHVSLFWYQQALGQGPEFLTYFQNEAQLDKSGLPSDRFFAERPEGSVSTLKIQRTQQEDSAVYLCASSATGFVYQPQHFGDGTRLSIL.

This chain joins TRBV29-1 and TRBJ2-7; possible D gene TRBD1, 6 bases. The V and J ends lost 5 bases and 2 bases respectively, with 13 bases between them. The germline gives CDR1 SQVTM, CDR2 ANQGSEA. CDR3 length equals 13 residues. CDR3 region: CSVIRGGTYEQYF. The CDR3 coding sequence is TGCAGCGTTATCCGAGGGGGTACCTACGAGCAGTACTTC.

Turning to this clone: Additional DNA sequences in this sample encode the identical CDR3. Here the CDR3 reads CASSESGSGGYNEQFF. CDR3 in DNA: TGCGCCAGCAGTGAGTCGGGGTCAGGGGGGTACAATGAGCAGTTCTTC. The J gene is TRBJ2-1, the V gene TRBV10-1, with D perhaps matching TRBD1 (7 bases). This CDR3 is 16 amino acids long. The ends were cut back, 0 bases at V and 4 bases at J, with 13 bases in the middle. The germline V gene has CDR1 WNHNN and CDR2 SYGVQD (reference sequence).

As to this clone: The junction departs from germline at one end; a sequencing error may be responsible. V gene TRBV5-5 combines with J gene TRBJ2-7, with 7 bases matching TRBD1. In germline, CDR1 is SGHKS, CDR2 YYEKEE (reference sequence). The CDR3 is 11 amino acids. CDR3: CASSLQGTEFF. The CDR3 DNA reads as TGTGCCAGCAGCTTGCAAGGGACAGAATTCTTC.

This clone was seen a single time. The V call is TRBV6-6, the J call TRBJ2-3, with unresolved D. CDR1 is MNHNY, CDR2 SVGAGI, per germline (reference sequence). V was pared by 8 bases and J by 2 bases, with 5 bases between. CDR3 length: 11 residues. CDR3 amino acids: CASGYTDTQYF. The CDR3 region has the DNA TGTGCCAGCGGGTACACAGATACGCAGTATTTT.

This chain links TRBV7-9 with TRBJ2-1; the D call may be TRBD1 or TRBD2 (5 bases each). The CDR3 loop spans 15 amino acids. The germline V gene has CDR1 SEHNR and CDR2 FQNEAQ (reference sequence). Trimming shortened V by 5 bases and J by 1 base, and 12 bases separated the two germline ends. The CDR3 here is CASSTFGGSYNEQFF. DNA of the CDR3: TGTGCCAGCAGCACATTTGGGGGTTCCTACAATGAGCAGTTCTTC. The complete variable domain, with remaining parts taken from reference TRBV7-9 and TRBJ2-1, reads DTGVSQNPRHKITKRGQNVTFRCDPISEHNRLYWYRQTLGQGPEFLTYFQNEAQLEKSRLLSDRFSAERPKGSFSTLEIQRTEQGDSAMYLCASSTFGGSYNEQFFGPGTRLTVL.

The chain's CDR3 is CASSRASPPSYEQYF. The CDR3 DNA sequence: TGTGCCAGCAGCCGAGCGAGTCCGCCTTCCTACGAGCAGTACTTC. The chain joins TRBV5-5 to TRBJ2-7; no firm D call. This CDR3 has 15 residues. The germline V and J ends were trimmed by 4 bases and 1 base, with 15 bases remaining between them. Germline CDR1 and CDR2: SGHKS and YYEKEE (reference sequence).

J is TRBJ1-5 and V is TRBV10-3; D call uncertain. The CDR3 consists of 16 residues. Trimming removed 3 bases at V and 3 bases at J, with 15 bases between. Germline V gives CDR1 ENHRY, CDR2 SYGVKD. The DNA for the CDR3 is TGTGCCATCAGTGATTCCAGGACCGCTGACAATCAGCCCCAGCATTTT. It codes for CAISDSRTADNQPQHF.

This clone is a singleton in its sample. The gene calls are TRBV6-6 and TRBJ1-2; the D is unclear. Germline CDR1 MNHNY, CDR2 SVGAGI (reference sequence). Trimming took 2 bases from V and 0 from J, leaving 13 bases between them. The CDR3 spans 16 residues. CDR3 nucleotides: TGTGCCAGCAGTTACAGGGCAGCTCGAGCTAACTATGGCTACACCTTC. Encoded protein: CASSYRAARANYGYTF.

The gene calls are TRBV5-1 and TRBJ2-5; no clear D gene. Trimming pared 5 bases from V and 2 bases from J, leaving 13 bases between. Germline V gene sequence: CDR1 SGHRS, CDR2 YFSETQ. This CDR3 has 14 amino acids. The CDR3 DNA follows: TGCGCCAGCAGTAGGGTCGAAACGCAAGAGACCCAGTACTTC. Its protein product is CASSRVETQETQYF.

The chain uses TRBV15 and TRBJ1-2; D possibly corresponds to TRBD1 (5 bases). The CDR3 spans 13 residues. Germline CDR1 reads LNHNV; CDR2 reads YYDKDF (reference sequence). With 8 bases removed from V and 3 bases from J, the gap between germline ends came to 13 bases. CDR3 in amino acids: CATSAGTHYGYTF. The CDR3, as DNA: TGTGCCACCTCGGCAGGGACCCACTATGGCTACACCTTC.